Each of the 13 T cell receptor beta chains below was sequenced from the same sample in a study of cytotoxic CD8 clonotypes in ibrutinib-treated CLL. The table came from immunoSEQ multiplex PCR; TCRdb's copy has only in-frame clones and leaves some out. The repertoire includes roughly 300,000 clones, roughly four fifths of them detected once, and about 5.8% sits in the top ten. Sequenced material: PBMCs, taken at disease progression, from a patient treated with ibrutinib. All receptors come from a human donor with chronic lymphocytic leukemia.

The chain employs TRBV7-3 and TRBJ2-7, with D uncertain. CDR1 is SGHTA and CDR2 is FQGTGA in the germline V gene. CDR3 length: 14 residues. V was pared by 0 bases and J by 2 bases, with 8 bases between. CDR3 bases: TGTGCCAGCAGCTTAACGAGCCAGGCCTACGAGCAGTACTTC. This sequence encodes CASSLTSQAYEQYF.

The CDR3 DNA reads as TGTGCCAGCAGTGATCCGGGTCCTTTCCGTACGCAGTATTTT. Translated, it gives CASSDPGPFRTQYF. This rearrangement joins TRBV6-1 to TRBJ2-3; the D is unclear. From germline, CDR1 is MNHNS and CDR2 SASEGT. Trimming pared 3 bases from V and 8 bases from J, leaving 15 bases between. This CDR3 has 14 residues.

V usage is TRBV10-2 and J usage is TRBJ2-2; 7 positions agree with TRBD2. This CDR3 is built from 15 residues. With V trimmed by 4 bases and J by 4 bases, 6 bases remained unmatched. Germline loops: CDR1 WSHSY, CDR2 SAAADI. DNA of the CDR3: TGCGCCAGCAGTGGGGGGGGAGGAATCACCGGGGAGCTGTTTTTT. It yields the protein CASSGGGGITGELFF.

V is TRBV7-2 and J is TRBJ2-1; D gene ambiguous. From germline, CDR1 is SGHTA and CDR2 FQGNSA. V lost 5 bases and J 0 bases, leaving 11 bases between the germline ends. The CDR3 loop spans 15 amino acids. The CDR3 DNA follows: TGTGCCAGCAGCCCCGACTGGAGCTCCTACAATGAGCAGTTCTTC. It codes for CASSPDWSSYNEQFF.

V and J are TRBV5-1 and TRBJ1-6; 7 bases map to TRBD1. Unmatched junction bases numbered 5, after V lost 0 bases and J lost 8 bases. The CDR3 has 15 amino acids. Germline CDR1 and CDR2: SGHRS and YFSETQ. The CDR3 loop reads CASSLVGQLYSPLHF. In DNA, the CDR3 is TGCGCCAGCAGCTTGGTGGGACAGCTTTATTCACCCCTCCACTTT.

V usage is TRBV10-3 and J usage is TRBJ2-3, with 7 bases lining up with TRBD2. The V and J ends lost 7 bases and 0 bases, in that order; junction bases with no gene match: 7. Per the germline V gene, CDR1 is ENHRY and CDR2 is SYGVKD. CDR3 length: 15 amino acids. CDR3 loop: CAINWRERSTDTQYF. CDR3 coding DNA: TGTGCCATCAACTGGCGGGAGAGGAGCACAGATACGCAGTATTTT.

The V call is TRBV7-3, the J call TRBJ1-1, with D possibly matching TRBD1 (5 bases). The CDR3 consists of 13 residues. Germline-derived CDR1 and CDR2 are SGHTA and FQGTGA. Trimming stripped 5 bases from V and 4 bases from J, with 11 bases between. The CDR3 loop is CASSGTAGTEAFF. CDR3 DNA: TGTGCCAGCAGCGGGACGGCGGGCACTGAAGCTTTCTTT.

The V call is TRBV27, the J call TRBJ2-7; TRBD1 might be the D (5 bases). This CDR3 comprises 15 residues. The germline V gene encodes CDR1 MNHEY and CDR2 SMNVEV (reference sequence). The V and J ends lost 3 bases and 2 bases respectively, with 14 bases between them. The CDR3 loop is CASSFAAMGPYEQYF. The CDR3 DNA is TGTGCCAGCAGTTTCGCAGCGATGGGGCCCTACGAGCAGTACTTC.

The sample holds one count of this clone. V is TRBV5-1 and J is TRBJ2-3; 7 bases agree with TRBD2. CDR3 length equals 14 residues. Germline V gene lookup returns CDR1 SGHRS and CDR2 YFSETQ. Unmatched junction bases numbered 5, after V lost 0 bases and J lost 7 bases. The CDR3 is CASSLGAGVNTQYF. CDR3 in DNA: TGCGCCAGCAGCTTGGGCGCGGGAGTAAATACGCAGTATTTT.

The chain employs TRBV19 and TRBJ1-1; D remains unclear. Germline lookup yields CDR1 LNHDA and CDR2 SQIVND (reference sequence). The CDR3 totals 12 residues. Trimming left V 6 bases short and J 0 bases short, with 5 bases between. CDR3 region: CASRDMNTEAFF. CDR3 bases: TGTGCCAGTAGGGATATGAACACTGAAGCTTTCTTT.

The chain couples TRBV29-1 to TRBJ1-2; the D gene is possibly TRBD1 (5 bases). CDR3 size: 12 residues. Germline V gives CDR1 SQVTM, CDR2 ANQGSEA. The ends were cut back, 6 bases at V and 3 bases at J, with 11 bases in the middle. CDR3 loop: CSVRDSHYGYTF. CDR3 sequence (DNA): TGCAGCGTCCGGGACTCCCACTATGGCTACACCTTC.

J is TRBJ1-4 and V is TRBV9; the match to TRBD1 covers 8 bases. Per the germline V gene, CDR1 is SGDLS and CDR2 is YYNGEE. CDR3 length equals 16 residues. With V trimmed by 0 bases and J by 8 bases, 9 bases remained unmatched. The CDR3 spells CASSVEGRTGREKLFF. CDR3 coding DNA: TGTGCCAGCAGCGTAGAGGGGCGGACAGGGCGAGAAAAACTGTTTTTT.

V usage is TRBV4-2 and J usage is TRBJ1-5, with D perhaps matching TRBD1 (5 bases). V shed 1 base and J shed 4 bases, with 11 bases lying between them. The CDR3 contains 15 residues. CDR1 is LGHNA and CDR2 is YNFKEQ in the germline V gene. The CDR3: CASSQVQGNNQPQHF. The DNA for the CDR3 is TGTGCCAGCAGCCAAGTTCAGGGAAATAATCAGCCCCAGCATTTT.